Reported below is one T cell receptor beta chain. The data originate from a study of CD8 T cells in Susac syndrome. The V gene lost 7 bases and the J gene lost 1 base, with 19 bases spanning the gap. The CDR3 consists of 15 residues. Per germline, CDR1 SQVTM and CDR2 ANQGSEA. Healthy donors constituted the control group, matched for age and sex. With random hexamers, about 0.45 to 1 ug RNA was reverse transcribed. An immunoSEQ multiplex PCR amplified TCR beta CDR3 over 54 Vbeta and 13 Jbeta. MiXCR, run by TCRdb on the immunoSEQ multiplex PCR reads, gives a single entry per CDR3 protein. The sample comprises fewer than 200,000 distinct CDR3 sequences, approximately 94% of which are singletons, and around 0.11% rests with the top ten.

J is TRBJ1-1 and V is TRBV29-1; weak D call: TRBD1 (6 bases). Sample: CD4+ T cells from PBMCs. This TCR came from a human donor in good health. DNA of the CDR3: TGCAGCGCTCGAAGGGGGGGCATCTGGAACACTGAAGCTTTCTTT. This sequence encodes CSARRGGIWNTEAFF.